This T cell receptor (beta chain) was captured in a study of CD8+ T cells in alopecia areata. After isolation, RNA underwent reverse transcription to generate cDNA as the sequencing template. Assay: immunoSEQ multiplex PCR; the TCRdb copy retains only in-frame clones and omits some. The sample has some 130,000 clones; 49% are singletons. This clone came up once. Using a FACSAria, the CD4+ and CD8+ T cells were sorted from the PBMCs. The CDR3 covers 16 residues. CDR1 MNHEY and CDR2 SVGAGI come from the germline V gene. The ends were cut back, 0 bases at V and 0 bases at J, with 10 bases in the middle. The receptor was derived from a human donor with alopecia areata. The J gene is TRBJ2-3, the V gene TRBV6-5, with D unclear. Sample: CD8+ T cells sorted from blood, taken at week 0. This CDR3 is CASSYSWEASTDTQYF. The DNA for the CDR3 is TGTGCCAGCAGTTACTCATGGGAAGCTAGCACAGATACGCAGTATTTT.